This T cell receptor beta chain originates from a study of untreated major depressive disorder. With regard to this clone: The antigen remains unidentified.

Sequencing used immunoSEQ multiplex PCR; TCRdb keeps in-frame clones, though not all of them. The sample consists of tens of thousands of clones, 85% to 95% of them appearing once. Losses at the gene ends were 5 bases for V and 8 bases for J; bases not matched to a gene: 10. The CDR3 contains 13 residues. Germline CDR1 is SQVTM and CDR2 is ANQGSEA. Notes on the study in general: In every subject, the five largest TRBV05-01 clones were private.

For sex, age, current smoking status and body mass index, every depressed patient had a pairwise-matched non-depressed control. Each donor gave about 27 ml of EDTA blood. Sequenced sample: CD4+ T cells from PBMCs. The rearrangement joins TRBV29-1 to TRBJ1-2, with 8 nucleotides matching TRBD1. The receptor was derived from a young man in good health. In nucleotides, the CDR3 is TGCAGCGTTTCCGGGAACAGGGGGGACGGCTACACCTTC. Protein: CSVSGNRGDGYTF.